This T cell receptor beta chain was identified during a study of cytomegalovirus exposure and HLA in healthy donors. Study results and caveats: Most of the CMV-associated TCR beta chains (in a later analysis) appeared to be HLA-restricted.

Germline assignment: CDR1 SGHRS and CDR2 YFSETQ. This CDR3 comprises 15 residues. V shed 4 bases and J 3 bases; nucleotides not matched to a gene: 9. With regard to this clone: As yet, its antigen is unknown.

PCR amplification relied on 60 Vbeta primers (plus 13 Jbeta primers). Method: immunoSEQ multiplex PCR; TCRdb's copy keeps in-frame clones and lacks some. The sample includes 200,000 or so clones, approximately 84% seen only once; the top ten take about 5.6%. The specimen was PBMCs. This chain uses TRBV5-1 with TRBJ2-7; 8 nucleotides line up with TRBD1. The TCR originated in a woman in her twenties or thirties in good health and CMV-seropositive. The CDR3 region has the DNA TGCGCCAGCAGCGACGGACAGGGTTTAGGCTACGAGCAGTACTTC. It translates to CASSDGQGLGYEQYF.